This TCR beta chain was profiled in a study of Graves' ophthalmopathy and Graves' hyperthyroidism. The study amplified TCR beta CDR3 regions using RNA transcripts. The authors performed first-round RT-PCR with HTBI primers and then a second-round multiplex PCR. TCRdb re-called the multiplex PCR reads through MiXCR, storing one row per CDR3 protein. Here the sample spans 170,000 or so distinct CDR3 sequences, 30% to 45% being singletons. Per the germline V gene, CDR1 is MNHNS and CDR2 is SASEGT. Trimming took off 2 bases at V and 7 bases at J, with 21 bases between the two ends. The CDR3 consists of 16 residues. This clonotype was recorded at least ten times.

Sequencing was performed on peripheral blood. The genes are TRBV6-1 and TRBJ2-7; weak D call: TRBD1 (6 bases). The sequence was collected from a woman in her thirties or forties with Graves' ophthalmopathy. The CDR3 loop is CASSETGTSGRGEQYF. The CDR3 bases are TGTGCCAGCAGTGAAACCGGGACATCAGGGCGAGGGGAGCAGTACTTC.